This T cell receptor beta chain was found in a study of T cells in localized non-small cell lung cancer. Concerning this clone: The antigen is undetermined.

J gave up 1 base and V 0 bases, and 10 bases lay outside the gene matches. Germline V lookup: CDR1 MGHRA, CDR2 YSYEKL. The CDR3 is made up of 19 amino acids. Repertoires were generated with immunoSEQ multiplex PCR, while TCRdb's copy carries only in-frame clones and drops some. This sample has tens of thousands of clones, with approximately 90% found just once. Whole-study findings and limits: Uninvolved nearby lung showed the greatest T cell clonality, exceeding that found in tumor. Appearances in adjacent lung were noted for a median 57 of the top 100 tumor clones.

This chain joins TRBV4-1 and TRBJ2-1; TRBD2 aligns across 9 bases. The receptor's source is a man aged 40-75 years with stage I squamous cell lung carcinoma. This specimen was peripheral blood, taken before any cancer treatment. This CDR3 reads CASSQDPAGGQRSYNEQFF. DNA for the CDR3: TGCGCCAGCAGCCAAGACCCAGCGGGGGGCCAACGATCCTACAATGAGCAGTTCTTC.